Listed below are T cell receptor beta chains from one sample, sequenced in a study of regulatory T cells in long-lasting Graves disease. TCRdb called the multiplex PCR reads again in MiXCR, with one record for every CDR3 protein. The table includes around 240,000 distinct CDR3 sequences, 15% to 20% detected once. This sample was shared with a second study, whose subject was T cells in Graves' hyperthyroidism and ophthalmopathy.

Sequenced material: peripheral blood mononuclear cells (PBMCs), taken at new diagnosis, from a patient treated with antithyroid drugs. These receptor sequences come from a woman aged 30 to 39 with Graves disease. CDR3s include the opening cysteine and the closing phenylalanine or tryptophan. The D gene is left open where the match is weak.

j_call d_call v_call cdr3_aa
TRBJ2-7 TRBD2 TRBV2 CAGTSGPYEQYF
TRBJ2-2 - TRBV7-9 CASTVNTGELFF
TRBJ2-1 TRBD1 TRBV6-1 CASSTPGQGATKQFF
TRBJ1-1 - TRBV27 CASRTAGEAEAFF
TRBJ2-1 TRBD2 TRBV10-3 CAISGLLAGLSSYNEQFF
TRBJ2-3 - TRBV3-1 CASSQDLPSSTDTQYF
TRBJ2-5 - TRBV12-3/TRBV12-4 CASARETQYF
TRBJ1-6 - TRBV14 CASSQPGEGRNSPLHF
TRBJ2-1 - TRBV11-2 CASSVQLEVEQFF
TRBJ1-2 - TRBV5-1 CASSLDSGSYGYTF
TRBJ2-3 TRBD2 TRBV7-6 CASSPWTSRDTQYF
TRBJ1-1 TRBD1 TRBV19 CATSRTGVAEAFF
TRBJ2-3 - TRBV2 CASNAAAHEYF
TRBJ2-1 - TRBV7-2 CASSLAGGQRNEQFF
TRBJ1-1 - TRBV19 CASSMGDMNTEAFF
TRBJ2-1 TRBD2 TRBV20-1 CSASPGTRYEQFF
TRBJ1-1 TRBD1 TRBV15 CATSKTRGGEAFF
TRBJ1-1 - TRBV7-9 CASGATSGSTEAFF
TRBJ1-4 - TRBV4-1 CASSQDLGSPGEKLFF
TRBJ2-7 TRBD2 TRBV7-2 CASRDSNSGTTYEQYF
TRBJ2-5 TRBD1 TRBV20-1 CSAISGTGVQETQYF
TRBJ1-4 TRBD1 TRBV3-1 CASSQFTGGEKLFF
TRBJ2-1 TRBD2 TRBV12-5 CASGGVYNEQSF
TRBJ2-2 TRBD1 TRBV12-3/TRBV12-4 CASSDRAGELFF
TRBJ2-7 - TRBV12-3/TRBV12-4 CASSSVQAIGYEQYF
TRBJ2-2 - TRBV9 CASSVESGGQVGELFF
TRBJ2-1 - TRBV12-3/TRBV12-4 CASSWSSYNEQFF
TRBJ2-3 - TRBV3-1 CASSHRPDTQYF
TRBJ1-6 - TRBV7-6 CASSSRAGVHSPLHF
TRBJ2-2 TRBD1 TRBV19 CASNDRENTGELFF
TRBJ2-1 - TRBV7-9 CASSTRGGSDHEQFF
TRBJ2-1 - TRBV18 CASSLGPAASYNEQFF
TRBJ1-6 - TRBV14 CASSQSQLIDSPLHF
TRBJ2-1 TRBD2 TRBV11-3 CASSETSGGAYNEQFF
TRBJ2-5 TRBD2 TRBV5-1 CASSLQTSGQETQYF
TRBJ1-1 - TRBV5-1 CASSSRPGTPEAFF
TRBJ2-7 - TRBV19 CASSIKDFHTYEQYF
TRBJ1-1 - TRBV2 CASSDAGLSNTEAFF
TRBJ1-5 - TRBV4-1 CASSQDARTYSNQPQHF
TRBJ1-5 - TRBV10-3 CAISDGLGQPQHF